A selection of T cell receptor beta chains follows, all from one sample in a study of control samples from healthy donors and cancer patients. Measured with immunoSEQ multiplex PCR; TCRdb has only the in-frame clones, and not every one. The sample records roughly 92,000 clones, about 89% being singletons. The source material was blood. The receptors stem from a woman aged 60-75 years in good health. Both conserved end residues are part of each CDR3. Fields, in order: CDR3 length, V gene, clone size, J gene, D gene, CDR3 protein, CDR3 DNA. D genes are given only for firm matches. The size field is filled for only some rows; it gives once, few, many or a size class.

17	TRBV28	NA	TRBJ2-5	TRBD2	CASSLYIVTSGQETQYF	TGTGCCAGCAGTCTCTACATCGTGACTAGCGGCCAAGAGACCCAGTACTTC
18	TRBV30	once	TRBJ2-5	TRBD2	CAWSVNLPVGGEGETQYF	TGTGCCTGGAGTGTAAACCTCCCTGTCGGAGGGGAGGGGGAGACCCAGTACTTC
14	TRBV7-2	NA	TRBJ2-1	NA	CASSLQTGGAAQFF	TGTGCCAGCAGCTTACAAACAGGGGGGGCCGCGCAGTTCTTC
13	TRBV11-3	NA	TRBJ1-1	NA	CASSLTVNTEAFF	TGTGCCAGCAGCTTAACGGTGAACACTGAAGCTTTCTTT
18	TRBV7-2	NA	TRBJ2-3	TRBD2	CASSLSFGLLAGRDTQYF	TGTGCCAGCAGCTTAAGTTTCGGGTTACTAGCGGGCCGAGATACGCAGTATTTT
16	TRBV6-2/TRBV6-3	once	TRBJ1-5	TRBD1	CASSYSGRGRDQPQHF	TGTGCCAGCAGTTACTCTGGCAGGGGGCGCGATCAGCCCCAGCATTTT
14	TRBV7-9	NA	TRBJ2-3	NA	CASSLEGFTDTQYF	TGTGCCAGCAGCTTGGAGGGGTTCACAGATACGCAGTATTTT
16	TRBV19	once	TRBJ2-2	NA	CASSIGRWSVTGELFF	TGTGCCAGTAGTATAGGAAGATGGAGTGTAACCGGGGAGCTGTTTTTT
15	TRBV5-6	NA	TRBJ2-5	NA	CASSPGLGRQETQYF	TGTGCCAGCAGCCCCGGACTCGGGCGTCAAGAGACCCAGTACTTC
16	TRBV27	NA	TRBJ2-3	NA	CASSLSRGWVTDTQYF	TGTGCCAGCAGTTTATCAAGGGGGTGGGTCACAGATACGCAGTATTTT
15	TRBV19	NA	TRBJ2-6	NA	CATQAKSAGANVLTF	TGTGCCACCCAGGCAAAGTCCGCTGGGGCCAACGTCCTGACTTTC
13	TRBV7-3	NA	TRBJ1-1	NA	CASSLDMNTEAFF	TGTGCCAGCAGCTTAGATATGAACACTGAAGCTTTCTTT
14	TRBV6-1	NA	TRBJ1-1	NA	CASSETGGGTEAFF	TGTGCCAGCAGTGAAACTGGGGGCGGCACTGAAGCTTTCTTT